This TCR beta chain was profiled in a study of blood T cell repertoires in COVID-19. Study information: Acute and convalescent COVID-19 samples came from the United States, Italy and Spain. In each case, the material was cDNA or gDNA derived from T cells, B-cell-depleted T cells, or PBMCs.

Germline lookup yields CDR1 SGHAT and CDR2 FQNNGV. The CDR3 consists of 15 residues. Trimming stripped 1 base from V and 13 bases from J, with 20 bases between. As originally analysed: Estimates of nucleated cell counts were drawn from the amplification of reference gene primers. TCRdb's copy holds only in-frame clones and misses some; the assay was immunoSEQ multiplex PCR. That table supplies the V and J calls and clone size; D and trimming were determined from the DNA. This sample carries about 270,000 clones, 85% of them seen once, and the ten largest clones take 10% to 15%. Input material: peripheral blood. The receptor comes from a human donor in a cohort sampled during active COVID-19. The chain links TRBV11-2 to TRBJ2-4, with D tentatively TRBD1 (6 bases). CDR3 protein: CASSLAQGMGRSQYF. The CDR3 DNA reads as TGTGCCAGCAGCTTAGCACAGGGAATGGGAAGGTCCCAGTACTTC.